The 27 T cell receptor beta chains listed next were all sequenced from one sample in a study of response to subunit inactivated influenza vaccine. TCRdb used MiXCR to reprocess the RT-PCR reads, holding one entry per CDR3 protein. The sample records more than 450,000 distinct CDR3 sequences, about 10% being singletons. The data were also submitted as part of a second study, on T cells expressing NK-cell markers. That investigation notes: UMIs accompanied the 5'RACE template switching by which TCR beta cDNA was made.

The source was PBMCs from blood, collected on the day of vaccination. All receptors come from a man aged 50 or older who received an inactivated influenza vaccine.

This chain uses TRBV29-1 with TRBJ2-5; 7 bases align to TRBD2. V lost 3 bases to trimming and J lost 8 bases; unmatched junction nucleotides: 21. The CDR3 is made up of 17 amino acids. Per the germline V gene, CDR1 is SQVTM and CDR2 is ANQGSEA. The CDR3 sequence: CSVDLGGGPYHRDTQYF. In DNA form, the CDR3 reads TGCAGCGTTGACCTGGGGGGAGGGCCATATCATCGAGATACCCAGTACTTC.

This clonotype has only a few counts. V and J are TRBV7-9 and TRBJ2-1; D is undetermined. Germline CDR1 is SEHNR and CDR2 is FQNEAQ (reference sequence). The V and J ends lost 5 bases and 6 bases respectively, with 11 bases between them. CDR3 length: 13 amino acids. CDR3 in amino acids: CASSTISGNEQFF. The CDR3 DNA reads TGTGCCAGCAGCACGATCTCGGGCAATGAGCAGTTCTTC.

Here the CDR3 DNA reads TGTGCCACCAGCAAAGGACAGGGACGAGCAGATACGCAGTATTTT. This sequence encodes CATSKGQGRADTQYF. The rearrangement links TRBV15 to TRBJ2-3, with 8 bases identical to TRBD1. In germline, CDR1 is LNHNV, CDR2 YYDKDF (reference sequence). V dropped 4 bases and J dropped 4; count of bases not matched to a gene: 7. This CDR3 comprises 15 residues.

The chain carries TRBV24-1 and TRBJ2-2, with D possibly matching TRBD1 (6 bases). Trimming pared 3 bases from V and 0 bases from J, leaving 10 bases between. This CDR3 is built from 16 residues. Germline CDR1 KGHDR, CDR2 SFDVKD. The CDR3 region has the DNA TGTGCCACCAGTGATCTTACAGGGTCGAACACCGGGGAGCTGTTTTTT. This translates into CATSDLTGSNTGELFF.

This chain uses TRBV20-1 with TRBJ2-5; D not certain. The length of the CDR3 is 12 residues. Deletions cut 0 bases from V and 5 bases from J, with 7 bases between. From germline, CDR1 is DFQATT and CDR2 SNEGSKA (reference sequence). CDR3 loop: CSAREGPETQYF. The CDR3 nucleotides are TGCAGTGCTAGAGAAGGTCCGGAGACCCAGTACTTC.

Only a few counts were recorded for this clonotype. The V call is TRBV5-1, the J call TRBJ1-1; a weak D match, TRBD1 (6 bases). The CDR3 consists of 16 residues. CDR1 and CDR2 from the germline V gene are SGHRS and YFSETQ. With 4 bases removed from V and 5 bases from J, the gap between germline ends came to 21 bases. The CDR3 region has the DNA TGCGCCAGCAGCCTCGGACAGTATGCTGCGGTGACTGAAGCTTTCTTT. Translated: CASSLGQYAAVTEAFF.

A few counts support this clonotype. The rearrangement uses TRBV27 and TRBJ2-1; 11 bases map to TRBD2. The CDR3 is 16 amino acids. CDR1 is MNHEY, CDR2 SMNVEV, per germline (reference sequence). V trimming: 6 bases; J trimming: 8 bases; junction bases outside the gene matches: 12. In nucleotides, the CDR3 is TGTGCCAGCAGCCCCCATAGCGGGAGGGTCGGCGATGAGCAGTTCTTC. This encodes CASSPHSGRVGDEQFF.

V usage is TRBV12-3 or TRBV12-4 and J usage is TRBJ2-2, with TRBD2 as a possible D gene (5 bases). This CDR3 is 15 amino acids long. V lost 3 bases and J lost 5, with 13 bases in between. The CDR3 sequence is CASSFPQGGTGELFF. The CDR3, as DNA: TGTGCCAGCAGTTTCCCTCAAGGCGGGACCGGGGAGCTGTTTTTT.

The sample holds one count of this clonotype. The junction departs from the called germline gene at one end, perhaps through a read error. This CDR3 reads CVSSLAGAPNEQFF. CDR3 DNA: TGTGTCAGCAGTCTAGCGGGAGCGCCCAATGAGCAGTTCTTC. This chain joins TRBV12-3 or TRBV12-4 and TRBJ2-1; the match to TRBD2 covers 10 bases. The CDR3 sequence is 14 residues long.

CDR3 protein: CASSYRPGGADTGELFF. DNA of the CDR3: TGTGCCAGCAGTTACCGACCAGGGGGGGCCGACACCGGGGAGCTGTTTTTT. The rearrangement links TRBV6-2 or TRBV6-3 to TRBJ2-2; D is perhaps TRBD1 or TRBD2 (7 bases each). Germline V lookup: CDR1 MNHEY, CDR2 SVGEGT. V was clipped by 2 bases and J by 3 bases, with 16 bases between them. This CDR3 contains 17 residues.

V gene TRBV10-3 combines with J gene TRBJ2-1, with 9 bases that match TRBD2. Per germline, CDR1 ENHRY and CDR2 SYGVKD. Trimming removed 7 bases from V and 8 bases from J; junction bases left unmatched: 15. This CDR3 comprises 16 residues. DNA for the CDR3: TGTGCCATCACCATACCCTGGGTAGCGGGAGCGGATGAGCAGTTCTTC. This gives the protein CAITIPWVAGADEQFF.

The chain carries TRBV2 and TRBJ1-3, with 8 positions matching TRBD1. CDR1 and CDR2 (germline): SNHLY, FYNNEI. CDR3 length equals 16 residues. The trim removed 5 bases at V and 2 bases at J, leaving 8 bases unmatched. The CDR3 nucleotides are TGTGCCAGCAGTTTCTCGGGACAGGAGACTGGAAACACCATATATTTT. Translated: CASSFSGQETGNTIYF.

This clonotype has only a few counts. The genes are TRBV11-2 and TRBJ2-1, with 10 bases identical to TRBD2. The V segment lost 0 bases and the J segment 6 bases; nucleotides outside the gene matches: 5. CDR1 and CDR2 from the germline V gene are SGHAT and FQNNGV. CDR3 length: 16 amino acids. CDR3: CASSLEFRTSGNEQFF. For the CDR3, the DNA is TGTGCCAGCAGCTTAGAGTTCCGGACTAGCGGCAATGAGCAGTTCTTC.

This clonotype was found a few times. This sequence joins TRBV5-1 and TRBJ2-3; 8 bases agree with TRBD2. CDR1 SGHRS and CDR2 YFSETQ come from the germline V gene. V dropped 4 bases and J dropped 0; count of bases not matched to a gene: 4. The CDR3 has 15 amino acids. The CDR3, as DNA: TGCGCCAGCAGCCGGACTAGCTCTAGCACAGATACGCAGTATTTT. Translation: CASSRTSSSTDTQYF. The complete variable domain, with remaining parts taken from reference TRBV5-1 and TRBJ2-3, reads KAGVTQTPRYLIKTRGQQVTLSCSPISGHRSVSWYQQTPGQGLQFLFEYFSETQRNKGNFPGRFSGRQFSNSRSEMNVSTLELGDSALYLCASSRTSSSTDTQYFGPGTRLTVL.

This clonotype was counted a few times. The J gene is TRBJ2-1, the V gene TRBV10-2, with D perhaps TRBD1 (5 bases). The germline V gene encodes CDR1 WSHSY and CDR2 SAAADI. This CDR3 region has 19 residues. V was trimmed by 4 bases and J by 7 bases, leaving 29 bases between them. The CDR3 coding sequence is TGCGCCAGCAGTGGTGGCGGACGGAGTGTTGGGGTTTACAGGAATGAGCAGTTCTTC. It codes for CASSGGGRSVGVYRNEQFF.

The sample holds many counts of this clonotype. This chain uses TRBV5-1 with TRBJ2-3, with D maybe TRBD1 (6 bases). Germline loops: CDR1 SGHRS, CDR2 YFSETQ. V gave up 1 base and J gave up 4 bases, with 16 bases separating them. CDR3 length equals 16 residues. The CDR3 nucleotides read TGCGCCAGCAGCTTGCGACAGGATCCCCCCGCAGATACGCAGTATTTT. Translation gives CASSLRQDPPADTQYF.

This clonotype turned up a few times. The genes are TRBV9 and TRBJ2-3; D possibly matches TRBD1 or TRBD2 (5 bases each). The CDR3 has 15 residues. Germline values: CDR1 SGDLS, CDR2 YYNGEE. V dropped 1 base and J dropped 2 bases, with 11 bases sitting between them. CDR3 protein: CASSVWGRDTDTQYF. The CDR3 DNA is TGTGCCAGCAGCGTATGGGGACGGGACACAGATACGCAGTATTTT.

In this sample, this clonotype turned up a few times. The chain employs TRBV7-7 and TRBJ2-1; TRBD2 is a possible D gene (6 bases). CDR3 length: 15 residues. The germline CDR1 and CDR2 sequences are SSHAT and FNYEAQ (reference sequence). V gave up 5 bases and J gave up 6 bases, with 17 bases separating them. The CDR3 DNA follows: TGTGCCAGCAGCCACGGGTCTAGCGAGGGCAATGAGCAGTTCTTC. Its protein product is CASSHGSSEGNEQFF. The full variable domain, its missing parts supplied by reference TRBV7-7 and TRBJ2-1, is GAGVSQSPRYKVTKRGQDVTLRCDPISSHATLYWYQQALGQGPEFLTYFNYEAQPDKSGLPSDRFSAERPEGSISTLTIQRTEQRDSAMYRCASSHGSSEGNEQFFGPGTRLTVL.

V is TRBV29-1 and J is TRBJ2-3, with D uncertain. The CDR3 has 13 amino acids. CDR1 and CDR2 (germline): SQVTM, ANQGSEA. V gave up 7 bases and J gave up 0 bases, with 11 bases separating them. CDR3 nucleotide sequence: TGCAGCGCCCTCAAGCGTAGCACAGATACGCAGTATTTT. Translation gives CSALKRSTDTQYF.

This clonotype was recorded a few times. The V call is TRBV7-9, the J call TRBJ2-7; no reliable D call. Germline CDR1 SEHNR, CDR2 FQNEAQ (reference sequence). CDR3 size: 15 residues. The V and J ends lost 0 bases and 0 bases respectively, with 9 bases between them. The CDR3 here is CASSLAGYTSYEQYF. CDR3 DNA: TGTGCCAGCAGCTTAGCGGGGTACACCTCCTACGAGCAGTACTTC.

With regard to this clonotype: Its ends do not fully match the called genes, so a read error is possible. Here the CDR3 reads CASKGGARETKYF. CDR3 nucleotide sequence: TGTGCCAGCAAAGGGGGGGCACGGGAGACCAAGTACTTC. V is TRBV6-1 and J is TRBJ2-5; D possibly corresponds to TRBD2 (7 bases). The CDR3 is 13 residues long. Germline CDR1 reads MNHNS; CDR2 reads SASEGT.

This clonotype was seen more than once but under ten times. The chain carries TRBV29-1 and TRBJ2-7; 7 nucleotides match TRBD1. Germline V gives CDR1 SQVTM, CDR2 ANQGSEA. Trimming cost V 7 bases and J 7 bases; bases outside gene matches: 13. The CDR3 spans 13 residues. The CDR3 region is CSARQGGGSEQYF. CDR3 nucleotides: TGCAGCGCCCGACAGGGTGGGGGATCAGAGCAGTACTTC.

This rearrangement joins TRBV10-3 to TRBJ2-3; D unclear. CDR1 ENHRY and CDR2 SYGVKD come from the germline V gene. CDR3 length: 13 amino acids. The V end lost 5 bases, the J end lost 5 bases, and 11 bases lay between the germline ends. In nucleotides, the CDR3 is TGTGCCATCAGTCTCCGAGTCGAAGATACGCAGTATTTT. Translated, it gives CAISLRVEDTQYF.

This clonotype was recorded a few times. The V gene is TRBV20-1, the J gene TRBJ2-3; D not resolved. V was clipped by 5 bases and J by 5 bases, with 5 bases between them. Germline V gene lookup returns CDR1 DFQATT and CDR2 SNEGSKA (reference sequence). The CDR3 totals 10 residues. As DNA, the CDR3 is TGCAGTGCTGAACAAGATACGCAGTATTTT. Its translation: CSAEQDTQYF.

This clonotype was seen ten or more times. This rearrangement joins TRBV5-1 to TRBJ2-7; tentatively, D is TRBD1 (6 bases). This CDR3 has 15 residues. From germline, CDR1 is SGHRS and CDR2 YFSETQ. V lost 3 bases, J lost 0 bases, and 13 bases lay in between. CDR3 coding DNA: TGCGCCAGCAGCTGGCAAGGACAGAGCTCCTACGAGCAGTACTTC. Translating it yields CASSWQGQSSYEQYF.

This chain uses TRBV7-8 with TRBJ2-2, with 11 bases fitting TRBD2. J was trimmed by 6 bases and V by 2 bases; bases with no gene match: 2. CDR1 and CDR2 from the germline V gene are SGHVS and FQNEAQ. The CDR3 loop spans 15 amino acids. DNA of the CDR3: TGTGCCAGCAGCTTAAAACTAGCGGGAGCCGGGGAGCTGTTTTTT. Its translation: CASSLKLAGAGELFF.

This clonotype was picked up a small number of times. This chain links TRBV12-3 or TRBV12-4 with TRBJ2-7; the D is unclear. V was pared by 6 bases and J by 2 bases, with 14 bases between. The length of the CDR3 is 14 residues. CDR3 residues: CASSLEDGAYEQYF. CDR3 DNA: TGTGCCAGCAGCCTCGAGGACGGAGCCTACGAGCAGTACTTC.